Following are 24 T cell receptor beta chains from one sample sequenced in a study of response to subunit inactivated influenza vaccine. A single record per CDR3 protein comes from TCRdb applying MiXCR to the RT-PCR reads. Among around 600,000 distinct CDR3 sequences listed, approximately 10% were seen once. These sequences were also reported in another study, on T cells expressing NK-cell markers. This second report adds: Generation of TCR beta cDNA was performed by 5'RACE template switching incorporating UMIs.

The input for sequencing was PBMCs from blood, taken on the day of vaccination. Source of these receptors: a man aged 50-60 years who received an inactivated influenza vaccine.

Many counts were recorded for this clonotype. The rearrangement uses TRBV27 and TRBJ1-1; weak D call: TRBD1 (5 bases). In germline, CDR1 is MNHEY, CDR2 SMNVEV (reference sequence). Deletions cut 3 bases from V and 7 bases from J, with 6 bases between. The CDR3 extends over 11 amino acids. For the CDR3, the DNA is TGTGCCAGCAGTTTGAGGGGTGAAGCTTTCTTT. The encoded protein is CASSLRGEAFF.

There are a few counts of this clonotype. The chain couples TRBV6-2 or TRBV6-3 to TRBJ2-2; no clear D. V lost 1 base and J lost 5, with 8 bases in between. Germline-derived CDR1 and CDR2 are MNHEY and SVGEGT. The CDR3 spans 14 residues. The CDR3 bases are TGTGCCAGCAGTTACTTTGGGGTTACCGGGGAGCTGTTTTTT. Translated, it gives CASSYFGVTGELFF.

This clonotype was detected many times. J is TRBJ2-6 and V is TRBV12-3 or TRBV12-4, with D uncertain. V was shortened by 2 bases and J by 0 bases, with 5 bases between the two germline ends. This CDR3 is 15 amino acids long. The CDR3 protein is CASSLSPSGANVLTF. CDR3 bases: TGTGCCAGCAGTTTAAGTCCCTCTGGGGCCAACGTCCTGACTTTC.

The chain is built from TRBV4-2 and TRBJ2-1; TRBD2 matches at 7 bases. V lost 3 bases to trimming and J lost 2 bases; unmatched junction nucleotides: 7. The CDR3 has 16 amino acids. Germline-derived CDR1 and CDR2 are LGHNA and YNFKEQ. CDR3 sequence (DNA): TGTGCCAGCAGCCAGGAAGCGGGGCCCACCTACAATGAGCAGTTCTTC. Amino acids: CASSQEAGPTYNEQFF.

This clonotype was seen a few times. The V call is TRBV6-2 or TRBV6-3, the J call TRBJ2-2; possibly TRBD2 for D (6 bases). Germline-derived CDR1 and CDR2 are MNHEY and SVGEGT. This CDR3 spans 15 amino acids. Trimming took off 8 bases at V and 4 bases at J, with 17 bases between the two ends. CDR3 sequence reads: CASRRAAGTTGELFF. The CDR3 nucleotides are TGTGCCAGCCGCCGGGCCGCGGGGACCACCGGGGAGCTGTTTTTT.

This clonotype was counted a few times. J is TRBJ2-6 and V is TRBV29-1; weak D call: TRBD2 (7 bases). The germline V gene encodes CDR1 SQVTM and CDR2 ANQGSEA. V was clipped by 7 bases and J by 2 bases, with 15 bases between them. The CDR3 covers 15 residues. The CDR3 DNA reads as TGCAGCGCTCTCCCGGGGGGCACTGGGGCCAACGTCCTGACTTTC. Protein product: CSALPGGTGANVLTF.

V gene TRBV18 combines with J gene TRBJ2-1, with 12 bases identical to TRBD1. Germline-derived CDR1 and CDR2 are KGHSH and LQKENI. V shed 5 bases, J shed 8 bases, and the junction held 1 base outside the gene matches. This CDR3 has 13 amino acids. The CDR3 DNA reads TGTGCCAGCTCATGGGACAGGGGGCATGAGCAGTTCTTC. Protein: CASSWDRGHEQFF.

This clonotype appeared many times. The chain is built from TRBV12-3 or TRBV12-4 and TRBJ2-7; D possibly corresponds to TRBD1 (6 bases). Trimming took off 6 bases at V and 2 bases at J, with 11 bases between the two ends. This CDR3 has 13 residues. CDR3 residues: CASRQGQTYEQYF. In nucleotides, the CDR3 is TGTGCCAGCAGGCAAGGACAGACCTACGAGCAGTACTTC.

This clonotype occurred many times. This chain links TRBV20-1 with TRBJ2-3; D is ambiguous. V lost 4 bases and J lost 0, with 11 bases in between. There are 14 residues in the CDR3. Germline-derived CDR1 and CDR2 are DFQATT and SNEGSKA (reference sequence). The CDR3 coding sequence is TGCAGTGCTATCCGTCCAGCTAGCACAGATACGCAGTATTTT. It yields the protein CSAIRPASTDTQYF.

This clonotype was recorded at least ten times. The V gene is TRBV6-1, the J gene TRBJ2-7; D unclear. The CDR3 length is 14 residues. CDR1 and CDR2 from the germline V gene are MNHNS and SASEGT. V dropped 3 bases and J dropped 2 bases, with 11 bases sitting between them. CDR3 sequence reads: CASSEVTATYEQYF. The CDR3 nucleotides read TGTGCCAGCAGTGAGGTCACAGCAACCTACGAGCAGTACTTC.

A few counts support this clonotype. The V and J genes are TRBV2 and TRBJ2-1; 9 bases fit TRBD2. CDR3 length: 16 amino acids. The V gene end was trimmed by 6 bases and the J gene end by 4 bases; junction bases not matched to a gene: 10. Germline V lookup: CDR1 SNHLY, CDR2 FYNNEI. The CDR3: CASRESGGMSYNEQFF. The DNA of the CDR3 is TGTGCCAGCAGAGAAAGCGGGGGGATGAGTTACAATGAGCAGTTCTTC.

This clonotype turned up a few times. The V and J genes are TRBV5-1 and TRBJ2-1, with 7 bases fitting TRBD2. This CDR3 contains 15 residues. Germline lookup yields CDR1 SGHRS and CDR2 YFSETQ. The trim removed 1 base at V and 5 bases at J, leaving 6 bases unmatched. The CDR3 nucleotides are TGCGCCAGCAGCTTGTCGGGAGGCGCTCACAATGAGCAGTTCTTC. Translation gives CASSLSGGAHNEQFF.

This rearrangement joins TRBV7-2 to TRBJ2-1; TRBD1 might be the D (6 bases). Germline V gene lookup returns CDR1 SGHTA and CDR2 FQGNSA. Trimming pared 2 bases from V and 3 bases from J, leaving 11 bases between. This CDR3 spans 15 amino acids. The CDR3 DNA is TGTGCCAGCAGCTTAAGAGAGACAGGCTACAATGAGCAGTTCTTC. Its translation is CASSLRETGYNEQFF.

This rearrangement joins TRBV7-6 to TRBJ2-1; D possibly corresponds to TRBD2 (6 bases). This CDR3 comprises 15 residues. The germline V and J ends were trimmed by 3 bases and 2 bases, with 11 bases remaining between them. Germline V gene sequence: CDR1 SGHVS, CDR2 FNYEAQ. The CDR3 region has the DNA TGTGCCAGCAGCTTGCCCGGGGGAACCTACAATGAGCAGTTCTTC. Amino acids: CASSLPGGTYNEQFF. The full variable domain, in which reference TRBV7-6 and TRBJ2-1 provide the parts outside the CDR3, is GAGVSQSPRYKVTKRGQDVALRCDPISGHVSLYWYRQALGQGPEFLTYFNYEAQQDKSGLPNDRFSAERPEGSISTLTIQRTEQRDSAMYRCASSLPGGTYNEQFFGPGTRLTVL.

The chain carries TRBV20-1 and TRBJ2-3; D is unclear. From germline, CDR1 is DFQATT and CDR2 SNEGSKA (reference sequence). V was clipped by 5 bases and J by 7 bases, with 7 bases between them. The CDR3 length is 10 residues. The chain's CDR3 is CSAFWNTQYF. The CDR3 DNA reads TGCAGTGCTTTTTGGAATACGCAGTATTTT.

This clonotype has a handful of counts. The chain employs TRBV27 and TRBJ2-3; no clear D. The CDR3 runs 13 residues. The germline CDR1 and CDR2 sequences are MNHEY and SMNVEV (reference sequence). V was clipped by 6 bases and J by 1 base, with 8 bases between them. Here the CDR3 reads CASRVERTDTQYF. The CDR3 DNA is TGTGCCAGCAGAGTGGAGCGCACAGATACGCAGTATTTT.

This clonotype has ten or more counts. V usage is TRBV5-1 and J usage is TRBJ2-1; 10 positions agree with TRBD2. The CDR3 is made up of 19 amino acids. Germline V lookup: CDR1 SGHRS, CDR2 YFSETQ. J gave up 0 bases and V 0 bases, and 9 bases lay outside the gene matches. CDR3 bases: TGCGCCAGCAGCTTGGAGCCTAGCGGGGGCCCACCCTCCTACAATGAGCAGTTCTTC. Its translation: CASSLEPSGGPPSYNEQFF. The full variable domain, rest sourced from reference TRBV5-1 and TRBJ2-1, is KAGVTQTPRYLIKTRGQQVTLSCSPISGHRSVSWYQQTPGQGLQFLFEYFSETQRNKGNFPGRFSGRQFSNSRSEMNVSTLELGDSALYLCASSLEPSGGPPSYNEQFFGPGTRLTVL.

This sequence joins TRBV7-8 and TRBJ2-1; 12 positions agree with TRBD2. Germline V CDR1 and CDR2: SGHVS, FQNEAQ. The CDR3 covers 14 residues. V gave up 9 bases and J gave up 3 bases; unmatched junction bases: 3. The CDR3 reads CASTTSGSYNEQFF. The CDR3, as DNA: TGTGCCAGTACGACTAGCGGGAGCTACAATGAGCAGTTCTTC. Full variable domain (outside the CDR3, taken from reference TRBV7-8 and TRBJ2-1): GAGVSQSPRYKVAKRGQDVALRCDPISGHVSLFWYQQALGQGPEFLTYFQNEAQLDKSGLPSDRFFAERPEGSVSTLKIQRTQQEDSAVYLCASTTSGSYNEQFFGPGTRLTVL.

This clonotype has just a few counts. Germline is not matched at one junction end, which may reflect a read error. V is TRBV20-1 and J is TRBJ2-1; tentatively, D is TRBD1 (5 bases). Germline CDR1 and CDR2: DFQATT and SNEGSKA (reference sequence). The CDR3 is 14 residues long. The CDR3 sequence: CSARRGFSSNEQFF. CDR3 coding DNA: TGCAGTGCTAGAAGGGGATTCTCCTCCAATGAGCAGTTCTTC.

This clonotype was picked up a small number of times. DNA of the CDR3: TGTGCCATCAGTGAGTTTAGGACCGCCTTGGCCTCCTACGAGCAGTACTTC. It specifies CAISEFRTALASYEQYF. This rearrangement joins TRBV10-3 to TRBJ2-7; unclear D gene. Germline lookup yields CDR1 ENHRY and CDR2 SYGVKD. The CDR3 totals 17 residues. The germline V and J ends were trimmed by 1 base and 0 bases, with 16 bases remaining between them.

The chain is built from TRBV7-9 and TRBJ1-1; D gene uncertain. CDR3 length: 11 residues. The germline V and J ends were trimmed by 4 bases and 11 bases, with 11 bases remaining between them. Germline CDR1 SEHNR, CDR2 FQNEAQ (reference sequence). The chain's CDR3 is CASSSAGTAFF. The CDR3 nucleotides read TGTGCCAGCAGCTCAGCGGGAACGGCTTTCTTT.

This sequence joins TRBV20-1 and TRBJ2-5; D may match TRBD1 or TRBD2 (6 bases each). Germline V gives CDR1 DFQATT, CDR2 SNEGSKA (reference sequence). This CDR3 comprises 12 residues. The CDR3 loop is CTLRGVQETQYF. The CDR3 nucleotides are TGCACCTTGAGGGGGGTCCAAGAGACCCAGTACTTC.

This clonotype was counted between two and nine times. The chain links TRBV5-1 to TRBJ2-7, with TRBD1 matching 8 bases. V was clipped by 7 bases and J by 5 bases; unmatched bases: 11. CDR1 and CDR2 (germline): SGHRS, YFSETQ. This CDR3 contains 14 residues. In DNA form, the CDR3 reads TGCGCCAGCGGTATAGAATCGACAGGGGACGAGCAGTACTTC. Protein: CASGIESTGDEQYF.

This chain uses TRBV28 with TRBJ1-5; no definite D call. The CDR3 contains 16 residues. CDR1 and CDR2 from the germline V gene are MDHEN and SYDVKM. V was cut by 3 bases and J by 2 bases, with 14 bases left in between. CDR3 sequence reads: CASSLMDGLGNQPQHF. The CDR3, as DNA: TGTGCCAGCAGTTTGATGGACGGGCTGGGCAATCAGCCCCAGCATTTT.